Listed here are 32 T cell receptor beta chains from one sample, sequenced in a study of identical twins. TCRdb independently ran MiXCR on the 5' RACE reads; one entry per CDR3 protein. The table includes 750,000 to 950,000 distinct CDR3 sequences, 12% detected once. This sample was shared with a second study, whose subject was yellow fever vaccine responses in identical twins.

Sequencing was carried out using PBMCs. The receptors were sampled from a young woman in good health.

The rearrangement uses TRBV7-2 and TRBJ2-3; the match to TRBD2 covers 12 bases. CDR3 length equals 15 residues. CDR1 is SGHTA, CDR2 FQGNSA, per germline. V was pared by 5 bases and J by 6 bases, with 6 bases of the junction left unmatched. The DNA of the CDR3 is TGTGCCAGCAGCCATCTAGCGGGAGGGGGGGATACGCAGTATTTT. It is translated as CASSHLAGGGDTQYF.

This clonotype was detected only a few times. The chain links TRBV21-1 to TRBJ2-7; TRBD1, the D gene given by the table, was not confirmed from the DNA. TRBV21-1 is classified as a pseudogene. The CDR3 extends over 14 amino acids. The CDR3 nucleotides are TGTGCCAGCAGCAAAAGGGACACCCCCTACGAGCAGTACGTC. This gives the protein CASSKRDTPYEQYV.

The chain's CDR3 is CASSLDEVLSGAQETQYF. The CDR3 DNA sequence: TGTGCCAGCAGTTTAGATGAGGTGTTAAGCGGAGCTCAAGAGACCCAGTACTTC. This chain joins TRBV12-3 or TRBV12-4 and TRBJ2-5, with D possibly being TRBD2 (5 bases). V shed 1 base and J shed 2 bases, with 20 bases lying between them. This CDR3 has 18 residues.

J is TRBJ2-3 and V is TRBV6-5, with D uncertain. Germline V CDR1 and CDR2: MNHEY, SVGAGI. The CDR3 covers 15 residues. V was cut by 0 bases and J by 0 bases, with 7 bases left in between. The CDR3 loop reads CASSYSVRSTDTQYF. Written as DNA, the CDR3 is TGTGCCAGCAGTTACTCGGTCAGGAGCACAGATACGCAGTATTTT.

The chain is built from TRBV5-6 and TRBJ2-2; 8 bases align to TRBD1. CDR1 is SGHDT and CDR2 is YYEEEE in the germline V gene. Losses at the gene ends were 0 bases for V and 5 bases for J; bases not matched to a gene: 6. The CDR3 has 16 residues. As DNA, the CDR3 is TGTGCCAGCAGCTTGGCGACAGGGGCGCGAACCGGGGAGCTGTTTTTT. It is translated as CASSLATGARTGELFF.

The chain carries TRBV28 and TRBJ2-1; 11 bases are a match to TRBD2. CDR1 and CDR2 (germline): MDHEN, SYDVKM. The V and J ends lost 5 bases and 6 bases, in that order; junction bases with no gene match: 6. CDR3 length: 15 amino acids. The CDR3 DNA follows: TGTGCCAGCAGTCCCTGGGGGACTAGCGGCAATGAGCAGTTCTTC. Its translation: CASSPWGTSGNEQFF.

The gene calls are TRBV5-6 and TRBJ2-1; no clear D gene. This CDR3 has 16 amino acids. V dropped 2 bases and J dropped 0 bases, with 12 bases sitting between them. CDR1 is SGHDT, CDR2 YYEEEE, per germline. CDR3 sequence: CASSFGLRVSYNEQFF. The CDR3 DNA follows: TGTGCCAGCAGCTTCGGGCTCCGGGTCTCCTACAATGAGCAGTTCTTC.

This clonotype was recorded at least ten times. This chain connects TRBV7-6 to TRBJ2-1; D perhaps matches TRBD2 (5 bases). The CDR3 extends over 13 amino acids. Germline CDR1 and CDR2: SGHVS and FNYEAQ. V was cut by 1 base and J by 10 bases, with 11 bases left in between. CDR3 in amino acids: CASSLGASLEQFF. The CDR3 nucleotides are TGTGCCAGCAGCTTAGGTGCTAGCCTAGAGCAGTTCTTC.

The chain is built from TRBV6-5 and TRBJ2-3; 8 bases map to TRBD1. Trimming cost V 4 bases and J 3 bases; bases outside gene matches: 12. The germline V gene encodes CDR1 MNHEY and CDR2 SVGAGI. This CDR3 contains 17 residues. For the CDR3, the DNA is TGTGCCAGCAGTTCCCCGGTTCAGGGGGCGAGGACAGATACGCAGTATTTT. It translates to CASSSPVQGARTDTQYF.

The sample holds a few counts of this clonotype. CDR3: CASSLGTSFGSYNEQFF. CDR3 DNA sequence: TGTGCCAGCAGCTTGGGGACTAGCTTCGGTTCCTACAATGAGCAGTTCTTC. The J gene is TRBJ2-1, the V gene TRBV7-3; 9 positions match TRBD2. The CDR3 sequence is 17 residues long. Germline values: CDR1 SGHTA, CDR2 FQGTGA. The V and J ends lost 3 bases and 1 base, in that order; junction bases with no gene match: 7.

This clonotype has only a few counts. This chain connects TRBV20-1 to TRBJ1-6; D remains unclear. The V and J ends lost 0 bases and 0 bases respectively, with 9 bases between them. Germline V gives CDR1 DFQATT, CDR2 SNEGSKA (reference sequence). The CDR3 has 16 residues. CDR3 loop: CSARDRTSSYNSPLHF. Written as DNA, the CDR3 is TGCAGTGCTAGAGATCGCACTAGCTCCTATAATTCACCCCTCCACTTT.

The table lists this clonotype with a few counts. The chain recombines TRBV6-1 with TRBJ1-1; unclear D gene. V was pared by 0 bases and J by 1 base, with 6 bases between. The CDR3 loop spans 14 amino acids. Germline V gives CDR1 MNHNS, CDR2 SASEGT. This CDR3 is CASSEALGNTEAFF. CDR3 in DNA: TGTGCCAGCAGTGAAGCGCTGGGGAACACTGAAGCTTTCTTT.

J is TRBJ1-1 and V is TRBV20-1, with D possibly TRBD1 on 5 matching bases. Trimming took 0 bases from V and 1 from J, leaving 12 bases between them. This CDR3 comprises 15 residues. CDR1 DFQATT and CDR2 SNEGSKA come from the germline V gene (reference sequence). CDR3 sequence: CSARDRDGKNTEAFF. CDR3 bases: TGCAGTGCTAGAGATCGGGACGGAAAGAACACTGAAGCTTTCTTT.

The CDR3 protein is CASSFFGTNTEAFF. The CDR3 coding sequence is TGTGCCAGCAGTTTCTTCGGGACGAACACTGAAGCTTTCTTT. The chain employs TRBV12-3 or TRBV12-4 and TRBJ1-1; possibly TRBD1 for D (5 bases). V was clipped by 3 bases and J by 1 base, with 9 bases between them. This CDR3 comprises 14 residues.

A few counts support this clonotype. V gene TRBV14 combines with J gene TRBJ1-2; 7 bases match TRBD1. There are 14 residues in the CDR3. The ends lost 5 bases at V and 2 bases at J; junction bases unmatched: 5. The V gene's germline CDR1 is SGHDN and CDR2 FVKESK. CDR3 amino acids: CASSVSGQNYGYTF. The DNA of the CDR3 is TGTGCCAGCAGCGTATCGGGACAGAACTATGGCTACACCTTC.

CDR3 sequence (DNA): TGTGCCAGCAGCCATCAAGCGGGAGAGCGGTCGTACAATGAGCAGTTCTTC. This sequence encodes CASSHQAGERSYNEQFF. The chain has TRBV3-1 and TRBJ2-1; 8 bases are a match to TRBD2. Germline V gene data show CDR1 as LGHDT and CDR2 as YNNKEL (reference sequence). The CDR3 totals 17 residues. V was clipped by 3 bases and J by 4 bases; unmatched bases: 11.

V gene TRBV7-6 combines with J gene TRBJ2-1; 7 nucleotides align to TRBD2. The CDR3 spans 16 residues. V lost 5 bases to trimming and J lost 2 bases; unmatched junction nucleotides: 9. Germline V gene sequence: CDR1 SGHVS, CDR2 FNYEAQ. This CDR3 reads CASSLPGGGPYNEQFF. CDR3 DNA sequence: TGTGCCAGCAGCCTACCCGGCGGGGGTCCCTACAATGAGCAGTTCTTC.

The chain combines TRBV3-1 with TRBJ2-7; perhaps D is TRBD1 or TRBD2 (5 bases each). Germline V CDR1 and CDR2: LGHDT, YNNKEL (reference sequence). With 0 bases removed from V and 2 bases from J, the gap between germline ends came to 20 bases. The CDR3 runs 18 residues. CDR3: CASSQEINGGRAAYEQYF. The CDR3 DNA sequence: TGTGCCAGCAGCCAAGAAATCAATGGAGGCAGGGCCGCCTACGAGCAGTACTTC.

In its sample, this clonotype was seen many times. The chain carries TRBV10-3 and TRBJ2-5, with TRBD1 identical over 8 bases. Trimming took 6 bases from V and 0 from J; bases not matched to a gene: 3. The V gene's germline CDR1 is ENHRY and CDR2 SYGVKD. The CDR3 sequence is 14 residues long. The CDR3 bases are TGTGCCATCAGCGACAGGGGAAACCAAGAGACCCAGTACTTC. It specifies CAISDRGNQETQYF.

This clonotype was seen only a few times. V is TRBV12-3 or TRBV12-4 and J is TRBJ2-7; D remains unclear. CDR3 size: 14 residues. The V end lost 7 bases, the J end lost 2 bases, and 15 bases lay between the germline ends. CDR3 sequence: CASTSTPITYEQYF. The CDR3 coding sequence is TGTGCCAGCACCTCGACCCCAATAACCTACGAGCAGTACTTC.

The chain joins TRBV24-1 to TRBJ2-1; 9 bases agree with TRBD1. The trim removed 9 bases at V and 8 bases at J, leaving 16 bases unmatched. The CDR3 contains 16 residues. Germline V gene lookup returns CDR1 KGHDR and CDR2 SFDVKD. The CDR3, as DNA: TGTGCCACCGGGGGGGATGGGACAGGGTTCGACCATGAGCAGTTCTTC. Protein sequence: CATGGDGTGFDHEQFF.

V usage is TRBV28 and J usage is TRBJ2-5, with a possible D match to TRBD1 (6 bases). Trimming removed 2 bases from V and 2 bases from J, with 15 bases in between. Germline V gene data show CDR1 as MDHEN and CDR2 as SYDVKM. This CDR3 contains 16 residues. For the CDR3, the DNA is TGTGCCAGCAGTTTAGCCCCCGGACAGATACAAGAGACCCAGTACTTC. It specifies CASSLAPGQIQETQYF.

This clonotype has ten or more counts. The CDR3 spells CSALPGGPNTEAFF. CDR3 sequence (DNA): TGCAGTGCTCTACCAGGGGGCCCGAACACTGAAGCTTTCTTT. The chain is built from TRBV20-1 and TRBJ1-1; 8 bases match TRBD1. J gave up 1 base and V 5 bases, and 6 bases lay outside the gene matches. The germline gives CDR1 DFQATT, CDR2 SNEGSKA (reference sequence). The CDR3 has 14 amino acids.

This clonotype showed up many times. This chain connects TRBV12-3 or TRBV12-4 to TRBJ2-1, with no clear D. V was cut by 2 bases and J by 3 bases, with 11 bases left in between. The CDR3 is 15 amino acids. CDR3 nucleotides: TGTGCCAGCAGTTTAACCTTTGCGTTCTACAATGAGCAGTTCTTC. Its translation: CASSLTFAFYNEQFF.

This chain joins TRBV6-6 and TRBJ1-5; D unresolved. Trimming took off 7 bases at V and 4 bases at J, with 11 bases between the two ends. This CDR3 contains 13 residues. CDR1 and CDR2 from the germline V gene are MNHNY and SVGAGI (reference sequence). The CDR3 DNA reads as TGTGCCAGCAAAGTCGGTCAAAATCAGCCCCAGCATTTT. Translating gives CASKVGQNQPQHF.

The sample holds a few counts of this clonotype. The V gene is TRBV3-1, the J gene TRBJ2-7; TRBD2 matches at 7 bases. The V segment lost 4 bases and the J segment 6 bases; nucleotides outside the gene matches: 18. The CDR3 extends over 17 amino acids. Per the germline V gene, CDR1 is LGHDT and CDR2 is YNNKEL (reference sequence). The CDR3: CASSRHGPASGPLEQYF. The CDR3 DNA sequence: TGTGCCAGCAGCCGACACGGCCCCGCTAGCGGTCCCCTCGAGCAGTACTTC.

This clonotype has more than one count but fewer than ten. The V gene is TRBV7-8, the J gene TRBJ1-3; D possibly corresponds to TRBD1 (5 bases). V was trimmed by 4 bases and J by 0 bases, leaving 16 bases between them. Germline V gene lookup returns CDR1 SGHVS and CDR2 FQNEAQ. The CDR3 consists of 17 residues. The CDR3 loop is CASSSLSLGPSGNTIYF. The DNA for the CDR3 is TGTGCCAGCAGCTCCCTAAGTCTGGGACCCTCTGGAAACACCATATATTTT.

This clonotype appeared a few times. The chain recombines TRBV12-3 or TRBV12-4 with TRBJ1-1; TRBD1 might be the D (6 bases). The CDR3 runs to 12 residues. The ends were cut back, 10 bases at V and 1 base at J, with 10 bases in the middle. CDR3 sequence reads: CATKGGNTEAFF. CDR3 sequence (DNA): TGTGCCACCAAAGGGGGGAACACTGAAGCTTTCTTT.

V usage is TRBV20-1 and J usage is TRBJ2-2; D may be TRBD2 (5 bases). Trimming cost V 1 base and J 6 bases, with 9 bases left between them. The CDR3 is 13 residues long. Germline V gene sequence: CDR1 DFQATT, CDR2 SNEGSKA (reference sequence). CDR3 loop: CSARAGWAGELFF. The CDR3 coding sequence is TGCAGTGCTAGAGCGGGGTGGGCCGGGGAGCTGTTTTTT.

V and J are TRBV10-3 and TRBJ2-3, with 8 bases lining up with TRBD2. The CDR3 runs 18 residues. V lost 3 bases and J lost 2; bases outside the gene matches: 13. The germline CDR1 and CDR2 sequences are ENHRY and SYGVKD. CDR3 amino acids: CAISDLVLSGEATDTQYF. CDR3 DNA: TGTGCCATCAGTGATCTGGTCCTTAGCGGGGAGGCCACAGATACGCAGTATTTT.

This chain links TRBV5-6 with TRBJ2-7; 9 nucleotides match TRBD1. Trimming removed 4 bases from V and 3 bases from J; junction bases left unmatched: 8. Germline loops: CDR1 SGHDT, CDR2 YYEEEE. The CDR3 spans 15 residues. Here the CDR3 reads CASSRTGTGNYEQYF. CDR3 nucleotide sequence: TGTGCCAGCAGCCGGACCGGGACAGGGAACTACGAGCAGTACTTC.

The sample holds many counts of this clonotype. This chain uses TRBV6-4 with TRBJ2-7; 7 positions match TRBD2. V trimming: 3 bases; J trimming: 6 bases; junction bases outside the gene matches: 5. Germline V gene sequence: CDR1 MRHNA, CDR2 SNTAGT. The CDR3 is 13 amino acids. The CDR3 loop reads CASSEGGIGEQYF. CDR3 DNA: TGTGCCAGCAGTGAGGGGGGGATCGGCGAGCAGTACTTC.